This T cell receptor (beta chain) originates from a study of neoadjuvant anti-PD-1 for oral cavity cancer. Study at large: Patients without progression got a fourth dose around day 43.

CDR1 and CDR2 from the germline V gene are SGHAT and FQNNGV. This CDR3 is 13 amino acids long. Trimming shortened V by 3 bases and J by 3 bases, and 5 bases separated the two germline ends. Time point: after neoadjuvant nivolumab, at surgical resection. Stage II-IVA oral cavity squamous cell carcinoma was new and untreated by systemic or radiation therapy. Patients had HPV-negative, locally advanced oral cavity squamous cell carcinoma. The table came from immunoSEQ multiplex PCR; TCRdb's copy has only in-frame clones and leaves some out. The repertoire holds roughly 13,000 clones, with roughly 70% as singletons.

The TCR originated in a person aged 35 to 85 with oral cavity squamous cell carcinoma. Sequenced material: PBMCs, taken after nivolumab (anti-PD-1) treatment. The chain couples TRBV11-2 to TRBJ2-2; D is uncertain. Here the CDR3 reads CASSFSYTGELFF. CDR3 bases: TGTGCCAGCAGCTTTTCTTACACCGGGGAGCTGTTTTTT. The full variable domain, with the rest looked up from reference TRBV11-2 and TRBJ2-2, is EAGVAQSPRYKIIEKRQSVAFWCNPISGHATLYWYQQILGQGPKLLIQFQNNGVVDDSQLPKDRFSAERLKGVDSTLKIQPAKLEDSAVYLCASSFSYTGELFFGEGSRLTVL.